This entry features one T cell receptor (beta chain) sequence. The antigen remains undetermined. Germline CDR1 is SGHTA and CDR2 is FQGNSA. The CDR3 covers 14 residues. V was pared by 1 base and J by 7 bases, with 4 bases of the junction left unmatched. This table comes from immunoSEQ multiplex PCR, and its TCRdb copy is limited to in-frame clones, with some not included. Among 39,000 or so clones listed, more than 80% were seen once. These data belong to a study of OX40 agonist ivuxolimab in advanced cancers. Study-level findings and limits: Among patients with partial responses at 0.1-3.0 mg/kg, clonal expansion was among the lowest.

The chain uses TRBV7-2 and TRBJ1-5, with 7 bases matching TRBD1. This clonotype was obtained from an adult with an advanced solid tumor such as melanoma, head and neck, liver or kidney cancer. The specimen was CD4+ or CD8+ T cells sorted from blood, collected in a trial of the OX40 agonist ivuxolimab. In DNA, the CDR3 is TGTGCCAGCAGCTTAGGGGGACAGCCACAGCCCCAGCATTTT. Translating gives CASSLGGQPQPQHF.